This TCR beta chain was recovered during a study of blood T cell repertoires in COVID-19. Whole-study context: T cells, B-cell-depleted T cells, or PBMCs supplied cDNA or gDNA.

Authors' processing steps: Amplification of reference gene primers was used by the study to estimate nucleated cell counts. Here immunoSEQ multiplex PCR was the method, and the copy in TCRdb shows in-frame clones only, minus some. V and J calls and clone size come straight from that table; D and trimming were deduced from the DNA. Of about 26,000 clones listed, approximately 72% are singletons. Germline CDR1 SGHRS, CDR2 YFSETQ. The CDR3 loop spans 12 amino acids. V was shortened by 5 bases and J by 4 bases, with 9 bases between the two germline ends. This chain connects TRBV5-1 to TRBJ1-2; possible D gene TRBD1, 5 bases. This clonotype was obtained from a man in his sixties with active or convalescent COVID-19. Source material: peripheral blood. The CDR3 spells CASSSDSYGYTF. CDR3 sequence (DNA): TGCGCCAGCAGTTCTGACAGCTATGGCTACACCTTC.